A selection of T cell receptor beta chains follows, all from one sample in a study of Graves' ophthalmopathy and Graves' hyperthyroidism. TCRdb re-derived calls from the multiplex PCR reads in MiXCR, one entry per CDR3 protein. The data hold fewer than 650,000 distinct CDR3 sequences, with 20% to 25% observed a single time. The material sequenced was peripheral blood. These receptors were taken from a young woman with stable Graves' hyperthyroidism. Some clones in this sample may be carry-over from other donors' samples. CDR3s include the opening cysteine and the closing phenylalanine or tryptophan. D genes are given only for firm matches. The size of a clone is reported for some rows only, either as once, few or many, or as a class for expanded clones.

D,size,V,J,DNA,CDR3
TRBD1,many,TRBV11-2,TRBJ1-5,TGTGCCAGCAGCTCCGACAGGGCTCAGCCCCAGCATTTT,CASSSDRAQPQHF
-,-,TRBV29-1,TRBJ2-2,TGCAGCGTCAGTATCGGGGAGCTGTTTTTT,CSVSIGELFF
-,many,TRBV6-4,TRBJ1-1,TGTGCCAGCAGGGACAGTGGGAAGGGCACTGAAGCTTTCTTT,CASRDSGKGTEAFF
-,many,TRBV13,TRBJ1-6,TGTGCCAGCAGCTCAACGACCAGAGATAATTCACCCCTCCACTTT,CASSSTTRDNSPLHF
-,-,TRBV6-2/TRBV6-3,TRBJ2-7,TGTGCCAGTTCCCCTAGACTTGTTTCCTACGAGCAGTACTTC,CASSPRLVSYEQYF
-,many,TRBV20-1,TRBJ1-3,TGCAGTGCTAGAGACGGGGTGGCAGGAAACACCATATATTTT,CSARDGVAGNTIYF
-,many,TRBV10-3,TRBJ2-7,TGTGCCATCACCACAGGGATCCACGAGCAGTACTTC,CAITTGIHEQYF
-,many,TRBV12-3/TRBV12-4,TRBJ1-1,TGTGCCAGCGACGGGGGGGGAACTGAAGCTTTCTTT,CASDGGGTEAFF
-,many,TRBV5-1,TRBJ1-2,TGCGCCAGCAGCTCATCACAGATTAACTATGGCTACACCTTC,CASSSSQINYGYTF
-,-,TRBV2,TRBJ1-5,TGTGCCAGCAGATTACGTAGAAATAGCAATCAGCCCCAGCATTTT,CASRLRRNSNQPQHF
-,-,TRBV6-5,TRBJ2-5,TGTGCCAGCAGTTACTCGGGCCGATCAGTGATGGAGACCCAGTACTTC,CASSYSGRSVMETQYF
-,-,TRBV4-1,TRBJ2-7,TGCGCCAGCAGTCGGGATACTGGTTTTGGTGAGCAGTACTTC,CASSRDTGFGEQYF
TRBD2,few,TRBV2,TRBJ2-7,TGTGCCAGCAGCTACGGCGAGACTAGCGGGGCCCAGGCCTACGAGCAGTACTTC,CASSYGETSGAQAYEQYF
-,many,TRBV18,TRBJ1-1,TGTGCCAGCTCACCGACGTCCGCGGGCGTCACTGAAGCTTTCTTT,CASSPTSAGVTEAFF
-,once,TRBV12-3/TRBV12-4,TRBJ1-2,TGTGCCAGCAGTTTAGGGATAGCAAACTATGGCTACACCTTC,CASSLGIANYGYTF
-,-,TRBV6-2/TRBV6-3,TRBJ2-7,TGTGCCAGCAGTTACATCCCGGACAGCTACGAGCAGTACTTC,CASSYIPDSYEQYF
-,-,TRBV15,TRBJ1-2,TGTGCCACCAGCAGGGGGACAACCCGGGACTATGGCTACACCTTC,CATSRGTTRDYGYTF
-,-,TRBV12-3/TRBV12-4,TRBJ1-1,TGTGCCAGCACCCCGGCCGCGAGGTCAGCCCTAACTGAAGCTTTCTTT,CASTPAARSALTEAFF
TRBD1,-,TRBV6-1,TRBJ1-3,TGTGCCAGCAGAGCCGGGACAGGGTTTGGAAACACCATATATTTT,CASRAGTGFGNTIYF
-,many,TRBV30,TRBJ2-2,TGTGCCTGGAGTGTATCAGGGAGAGAGAACACCGGGGAGCTGTTTTTT,CAWSVSGRENTGELFF
-,-,TRBV27,TRBJ1-5,TGTGCCAGCAACCCCTGCACAGGGCCATGGCCGCAGCCCCAGCATTTT,CASNPCTGPWPQPQHF
-,-,TRBV12-3/TRBV12-4,TRBJ2-7,TGTGCCAGCAGTTTGGTGGTAGCGGAGAGCTACGAGCAGTACTTC,CASSLVVAESYEQYF
TRBD1,many,TRBV7-9,TRBJ1-2,TGTGCCAGCAGCTATCCGACAGGGGGAAACTATGGCTACACCTTC,CASSYPTGGNYGYTF
-,many,TRBV9,TRBJ1-1,TGTGCCAGCAGCAAAGGGGACGGAGACACTGAAGCTTTCTTT,CASSKGDGDTEAFF
-,-,TRBV12-3/TRBV12-4,TRBJ1-5,TGTGCCAGCAGTTTCGCCGCCAATAGCAATCAGCCCCAGCATTTT,CASSFAANSNQPQHF
TRBD2,few,TRBV10-3,TRBJ2-2,TGTGCCATCAGTGAGTTAGGGACTATTAACACCGGGGAGCTGTTTTTT,CAISELGTINTGELFF
-,-,TRBV30,TRBJ1-1,TGTGCCTGGCTAAATTCAGGGACACGTGAAGCTTTCTTT,CAWLNSGTREAFF
TRBD1,many,TRBV20-1,TRBJ2-7,TGCAGTGCTAGCCAGCGGGACAGGGGAACCTACGAGCAGTACTTC,CSASQRDRGTYEQYF
-,few,TRBV19,TRBJ1-1,TGTGCCAGTAGTGCCGCAGGCCTGAACACTGAAGCTTTCTTT,CASSAAGLNTEAFF
-,many,TRBV20-1,TRBJ1-1,TGCAGTGCTAGAGATTTGGGAGGGCGTGAAGCTTTCTTT,CSARDLGGREAFF
-,-,TRBV19,TRBJ2-5,TGTGCCAGTAGTATAAGTATCCGAGAGACCCAGTACTTC,CASSISIRETQYF
-,many,TRBV28,TRBJ2-5,TGTGCCAGCAGGGGCAGGGAAAAGGAGACCCAGTACTTC,CASRGREKETQYF
TRBD1,-,TRBV20-1,TRBJ1-1,TGCAGTGCCGGGACAGCCGAGAACACTGAAGCTTTCTTT,CSAGTAENTEAFF
TRBD1,many,TRBV11-2,TRBJ2-7,TGTGCCAGCAGCTTAGTTCAGGGGGTCGAGTACTACGAGCAGTACTTC,CASSLVQGVEYYEQYF
-,many,TRBV28,TRBJ1-5,TGTGCCAGCAGGACCGGGACCCCGAAAACGGCCTATAGCAATCAGCCCCAGCATTTT,CASRTGTPKTAYSNQPQHF
TRBD1,many,TRBV25-1,TRBJ1-6,TGTGCCAGCAGTGCAGGGCCCGGACAGGGGGTTGGTAATTCACCCCTCCACTTT,CASSAGPGQGVGNSPLHF
-,-,TRBV15,TRBJ2-7,TGTGCCACCAGCAGAGGACCCAGCCTGAGTGACTACGAGCAGTACTTC,CATSRGPSLSDYEQYF
TRBD1,many,TRBV29-1,TRBJ2-3,TGCAGCGTTCGAGGGGGCATATCAGATACGCAGTATTTT,CSVRGGISDTQYF
TRBD1,-,TRBV5-1,TRBJ1-1,TGCGCCAGCAGCTTGCCCGCAACCGGGACAGGGGACACTGAAGCTTTCTTT,CASSLPATGTGDTEAFF
TRBD1,many,TRBV6-5,TRBJ1-2,TGTGCCAGCAGTTATCGCCGGGACAGCCCCTATGGCTACACCTTC,CASSYRRDSPYGYTF
-,-,TRBV28,TRBJ1-6,TGTGCCAGCAGTTTGTCAGGCCCCGAGAATTCACCCCTCCACTTT,CASSLSGPENSPLHF
-,-,TRBV12-3/TRBV12-4,TRBJ2-5,TGTGCCAGCAGTCCGACAGTGGGGGCATGGACCCAGTACTTC,CASSPTVGAWTQYF
-,many,TRBV20-1,TRBJ1-2,TGCAGTGCGATCAACTATGGCTACACCTTC,CSAINYGYTF
-,few,TRBV5-1,TRBJ1-2,TGCGCCAGCAGAATGGGTTTGGATGGCTACACCTTC,CASRMGLDGYTF